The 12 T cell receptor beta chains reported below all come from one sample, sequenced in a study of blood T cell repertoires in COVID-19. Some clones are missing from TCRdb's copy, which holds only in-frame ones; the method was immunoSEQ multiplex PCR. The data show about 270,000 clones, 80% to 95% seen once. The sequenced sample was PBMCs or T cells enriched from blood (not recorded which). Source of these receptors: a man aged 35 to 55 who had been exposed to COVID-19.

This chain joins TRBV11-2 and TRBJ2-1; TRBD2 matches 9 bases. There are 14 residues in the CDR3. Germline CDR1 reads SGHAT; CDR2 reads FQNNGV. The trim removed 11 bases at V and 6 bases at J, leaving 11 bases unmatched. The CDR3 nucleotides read TGTGCCTCCTCCGTAGCGGGAGTGGCCAATGAGCAGTTCTTC. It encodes CASSVAGVANEQFF.

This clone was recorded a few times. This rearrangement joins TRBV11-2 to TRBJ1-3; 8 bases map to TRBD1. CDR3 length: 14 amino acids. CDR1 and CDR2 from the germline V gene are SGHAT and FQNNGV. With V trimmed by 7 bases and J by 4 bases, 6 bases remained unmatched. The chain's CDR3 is CASNGQGWGNTIYF. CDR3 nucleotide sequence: TGTGCCAGCAACGGACAGGGCTGGGGAAACACCATATATTTT.

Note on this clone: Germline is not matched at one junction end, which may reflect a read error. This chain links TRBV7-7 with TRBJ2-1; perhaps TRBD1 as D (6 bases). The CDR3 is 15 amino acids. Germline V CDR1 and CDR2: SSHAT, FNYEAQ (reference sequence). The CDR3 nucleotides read TGTGCTAGCAGCTTAAGCGCAGGACAGTACAATGAGCAGTTCTTC. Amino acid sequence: CASSLSAGQYNEQFF.

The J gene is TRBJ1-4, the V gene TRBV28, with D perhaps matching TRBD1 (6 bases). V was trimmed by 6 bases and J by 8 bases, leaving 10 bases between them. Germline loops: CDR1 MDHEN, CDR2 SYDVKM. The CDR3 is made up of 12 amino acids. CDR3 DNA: TGTGCCAGCAGAACAGGGAACGAAAAACTGTTTTTT. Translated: CASRTGNEKLFF.

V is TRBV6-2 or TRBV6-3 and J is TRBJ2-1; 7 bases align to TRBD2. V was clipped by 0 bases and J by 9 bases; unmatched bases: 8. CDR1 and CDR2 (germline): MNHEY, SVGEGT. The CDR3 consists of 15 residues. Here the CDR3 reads CASSYSGSPGGEQFF. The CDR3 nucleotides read TGTGCCAGCAGTTACTCGGGTTCCCCGGGGGGTGAGCAGTTCTTC.

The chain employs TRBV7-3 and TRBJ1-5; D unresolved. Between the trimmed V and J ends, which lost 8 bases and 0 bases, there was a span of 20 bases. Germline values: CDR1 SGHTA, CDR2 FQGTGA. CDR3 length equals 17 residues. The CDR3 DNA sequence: TGTGCCAGCGCTATCCCTGGGAGGGAGAATAGCAATCAGCCCCAGCATTTT. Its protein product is CASAIPGRENSNQPQHF.

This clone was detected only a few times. CDR3 coding DNA: TGCGCCAGCAGCCAAGGCAGGGTGTCGGGGGCCAACGTCCTGACTTTC. Translation gives CASSQGRVSGANVLTF. This sequence joins TRBV4-1 and TRBJ2-6; tentative D call: TRBD1 (5 bases). CDR1 is MGHRA and CDR2 is YSYEKL in the germline V gene. V was trimmed by 1 base and J by 4 bases, leaving 11 bases between them. This CDR3 region has 16 residues.

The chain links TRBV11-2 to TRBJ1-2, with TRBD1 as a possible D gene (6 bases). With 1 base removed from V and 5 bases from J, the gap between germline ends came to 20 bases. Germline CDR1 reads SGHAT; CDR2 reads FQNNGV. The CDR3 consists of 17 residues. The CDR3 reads CASSLGHLSGTPYGYTF. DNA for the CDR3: TGTGCCAGCAGCTTAGGACACCTTTCCGGGACACCGTATGGCTACACCTTC.

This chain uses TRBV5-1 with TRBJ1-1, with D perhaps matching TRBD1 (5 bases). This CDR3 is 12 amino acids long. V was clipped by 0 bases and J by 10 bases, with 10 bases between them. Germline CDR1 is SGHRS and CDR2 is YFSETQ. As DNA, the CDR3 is TGCGCCAGCAGCTTGGCCGCGGGGGGAGCTTTCTTT. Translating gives CASSLAAGGAFF. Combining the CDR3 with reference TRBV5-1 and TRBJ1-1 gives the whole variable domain KAGVTQTPRYLIKTRGQQVTLSCSPISGHRSVSWYQQTPGQGLQFLFEYFSETQRNKGNFPGRFSGRQFSNSRSEMNVSTLELGDSALYLCASSLAAGGAFFGQGTRLTVV.

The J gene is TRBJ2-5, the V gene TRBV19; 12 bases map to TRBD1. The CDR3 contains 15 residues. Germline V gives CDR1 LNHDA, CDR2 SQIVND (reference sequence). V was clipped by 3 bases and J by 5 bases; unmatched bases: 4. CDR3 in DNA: TGTGCCAGTAGTATCCGGGACAGGGGGCTTGAGACCCAGTACTTC. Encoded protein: CASSIRDRGLETQYF.

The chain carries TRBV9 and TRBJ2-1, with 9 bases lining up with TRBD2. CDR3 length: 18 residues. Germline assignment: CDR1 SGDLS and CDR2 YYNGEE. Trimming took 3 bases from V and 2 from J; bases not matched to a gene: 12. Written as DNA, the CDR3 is TGTGCCAGCAGCGCCCCCTCGGGCGGGAGGGCGACCTACAATGAGCAGTTCTTC. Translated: CASSAPSGGRATYNEQFF.

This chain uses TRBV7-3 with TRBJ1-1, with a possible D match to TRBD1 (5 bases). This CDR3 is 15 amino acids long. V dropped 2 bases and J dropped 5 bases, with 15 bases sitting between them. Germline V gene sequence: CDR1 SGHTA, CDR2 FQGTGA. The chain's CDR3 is CASSLVGQGKTEAFF. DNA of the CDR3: TGTGCCAGCAGCTTAGTTGGGCAGGGAAAAACTGAAGCTTTCTTT.